Following are 19 T cell receptor beta chains from one sample sequenced in a study of cytomegalovirus exposure and HLA in healthy donors. 13 Jbeta primers and 60 Vbeta primers were used for the PCR. Data came from immunoSEQ multiplex PCR; TCRdb stores just in-frame clones and leaves some out. The sample table sets out about 120,000 clones. The sequencing input was PBMCs. The receptors here all came from a man in his late teens or twenties in good health and CMV-seronegative.

The DNA for the CDR3 is TGTGCCAGCAGCCCCGGCAAAAACATTCAGTACTTC. It specifies CASSPGKNIQYF. The chain links TRBV6-5 to TRBJ2-4; D not certain. The CDR3 is made up of 12 amino acids. CDR1 is MNHEY, CDR2 SVGAGI, per germline. V lost 6 bases to trimming and J lost 3 bases, with 6 bases between them.

This sequence joins TRBV9 and TRBJ1-3, with a weak D call TRBD1 (5 bases). Germline-derived CDR1 and CDR2 are SGDLS and YYNGEE. The CDR3 is made up of 19 amino acids. Trimming pared 4 bases from V and 0 bases from J, leaving 23 bases between. In DNA form, the CDR3 reads TGTGCCAGCAGCCCCCTCTATGGGGGGGAGGGTAGCTCTGGAAACACCATATATTTT. Translated: CASSPLYGGEGSSGNTIYF.

This rearrangement joins TRBV9 to TRBJ2-1; D unclear. Trimming shortened V by 0 bases and J by 8 bases, and 9 bases separated the two germline ends. The germline V gene encodes CDR1 SGDLS and CDR2 YYNGEE. The CDR3 is made up of 13 amino acids. The CDR3 protein is CASSVVLGDEQFF. The CDR3, as DNA: TGTGCCAGCAGCGTAGTTCTGGGCGATGAGCAGTTCTTC.

Remarks on this clone: One junction end disagrees with the germline gene, perhaps due to a read error. The chain is built from TRBV13 and TRBJ2-2, with TRBD2 as a possible D gene (5 bases). This CDR3 comprises 14 residues. Germline V gives CDR1 PRHDT, CDR2 FYEKMQ (reference sequence). DNA of the CDR3: TGTGCCAGCAGCTTTGGGCGAAACACCGGGGAGCTGCTTTTT. It codes for CASSFGRNTGELLF.

The rearrangement uses TRBV6-5 and TRBJ1-1, with 8 positions matching TRBD1. The CDR3 extends over 15 amino acids. CDR1 MNHEY and CDR2 SVGAGI come from the germline V gene. Trimming removed 5 bases from V and 11 bases from J; junction bases left unmatched: 16. The CDR3: CASSRASSGGVMAFF. The CDR3 DNA follows: TGTGCCAGCAGTCGGGCTTCCTCAGGGGGCGTAATGGCTTTCTTT.

The chain couples TRBV4-1 to TRBJ2-5, with D possibly matching TRBD1 (6 bases). V was clipped by 4 bases and J by 5 bases, with 26 bases between them. Germline values: CDR1 MGHRA, CDR2 YSYEKL. The CDR3 is 18 amino acids. The CDR3 DNA sequence: TGCGCCAGCAGCCTCTTCGAAGGACAGCGAGGTGTGAGGGAGACCCAGTACTTC. This sequence encodes CASSLFEGQRGVRETQYF.

The chain combines TRBV7-9 with TRBJ2-1; TRBD2 aligns across 8 bases. CDR3 length: 15 amino acids. CDR1 is SEHNR, CDR2 FQNEAQ, per germline (reference sequence). Germline trimming cut 3 bases from V and 6 bases from J; bases unmatched to any gene: 7. For the CDR3, the DNA is TGTGCCAGCAGCTTTAAGCGGGAGATCGTCAATGAGCAGTTCTTC. It yields the protein CASSFKREIVNEQFF.

This rearrangement joins TRBV5-8 to TRBJ2-4; 12 nucleotides line up with TRBD2. V shed 6 bases and J 1 base; nucleotides not matched to a gene: 17. The V gene's germline CDR1 is SGHTS and CDR2 YDEGEE. The CDR3 loop spans 20 amino acids. The CDR3 here is CASTRGPGLAGGAAKNIQYF. The CDR3 DNA reads as TGTGCCAGCACCAGGGGCCCGGGACTAGCGGGTGGAGCGGCCAAAAACATTCAGTACTTC.

The V gene is TRBV5-6, the J gene TRBJ2-1; TRBD2 aligns across 11 bases. The germline V gene has CDR1 SGHDT and CDR2 YYEEEE. The CDR3 runs 15 residues. With V trimmed by 0 bases and J by 4 bases, 0 bases remained unmatched. CDR3 DNA: TGTGCCAGCAGCTTGGGGACTAGCGGGTACAATGAGCAGTTCTTC. Translated: CASSLGTSGYNEQFF.

The chain carries TRBV19 and TRBJ2-7; 9 bases match TRBD2. This CDR3 is built from 17 residues. With 4 bases clipped from V and 0 bases from J, the junction kept 10 bases outside the gene matches. Germline V CDR1 and CDR2: LNHDA, SQIVND (reference sequence). As DNA, the CDR3 is TGTGCCAGTAGTAGTACCCGACTAGCGGACTTCTCCTACGAGCAGTACTTC. The encoded protein is CASSSTRLADFSYEQYF.

CDR3 DNA: TGCGCCAGCAGCCACAGGGAAAGGGACACCGGGGAGCTGTTTTTT. The encoded protein is CASSHRERDTGELFF. The rearrangement uses TRBV4-1 and TRBJ2-2; tentatively, D is TRBD1 (5 bases). Germline assignment: CDR1 MGHRA and CDR2 YSYEKL. V was pared by 3 bases and J by 3 bases, with 11 bases between. The CDR3 consists of 15 residues.

This chain uses TRBV28 with TRBJ1-4; the match to TRBD1 covers 7 bases. V was pared by 10 bases and J by 3 bases, with 5 bases of the junction left unmatched. The CDR3 runs 13 residues. Germline lookup yields CDR1 MDHEN and CDR2 SYDVKM. CDR3 protein: CAIRGQPNEKLFF. The CDR3 DNA reads as TGTGCCATCCGGGGACAGCCTAATGAAAAACTGTTTTTT.

The rearrangement links TRBV5-1 to TRBJ1-1; 7 bases fit TRBD1. There are 17 residues in the CDR3. Trimming took 0 bases from V and 6 from J; bases not matched to a gene: 14. Germline CDR1 SGHRS, CDR2 YFSETQ. This CDR3 is CASSLAGTVVESAEAFF. The CDR3 DNA sequence: TGCGCCAGCAGCTTGGCCGGGACAGTTGTGGAGAGCGCTGAAGCTTTCTTT.

The V gene is TRBV6-1, the J gene TRBJ2-7, with no clear D. Trimming cost V 6 bases and J 2 bases, with 11 bases left between them. CDR3 size: 13 residues. Germline CDR1 and CDR2: MNHNS and SASEGT. The CDR3 bases are TGTGCCAGCAGCCTTGAACTTACCTACGAGCAGTACTTC. Its translation: CASSLELTYEQYF.

V is TRBV27 and J is TRBJ2-7; a weak D match, TRBD1 (6 bases). Germline CDR1 and CDR2: MNHEY and SMNVEV (reference sequence). V dropped 5 bases and J dropped 2 bases, with 22 bases sitting between them. The CDR3 extends over 17 amino acids. The CDR3 here is CASSPLQTGKGTYEQYF. In DNA form, the CDR3 reads TGTGCCAGCAGTCCTCTGCAAACAGGGAAAGGAACCTACGAGCAGTACTTC.

The chain employs TRBV6-1 and TRBJ2-1, with D tentatively TRBD1 (5 bases). The germline gives CDR1 MNHNS, CDR2 SASEGT. The CDR3 sequence is 14 residues long. The germline V and J ends were trimmed by 7 bases and 7 bases, with 17 bases remaining between them. The DNA of the CDR3 is TGTGCCAGCACCTTGACAGTGATAGGTAATGAGCAGTTCTTC. Protein product: CASTLTVIGNEQFF.

The chain joins TRBV9 to TRBJ2-2; D is unclear. Germline V gene lookup returns CDR1 SGDLS and CDR2 YYNGEE. The CDR3 is 13 amino acids. Trimming took off 5 bases at V and 5 bases at J, with 10 bases between the two ends. The DNA of the CDR3 is TGTGCCAGCAGGGCGGATGGGACCGGGGAGCTGTTTTTT. Translated: CASRADGTGELFF.

The chain carries TRBV15 and TRBJ2-7; TRBD2 might be the D (5 bases). Trimming cost V 4 bases and J 4 bases, with 14 bases left between them. This CDR3 has 14 residues. The germline CDR1 and CDR2 sequences are LNHNV and YYDKDF (reference sequence). The CDR3 sequence is CATSTEVGSYEQYF. The CDR3 DNA sequence: TGTGCCACCAGCACGGAGGTTGGGAGTTACGAGCAGTACTTC.

The chain employs TRBV11-2 and TRBJ2-2; no firm D call. Trimming removed 7 bases from V and 9 bases from J, with 24 bases in between. Germline V gene sequence: CDR1 SGHAT, CDR2 FQNNGV. This CDR3 region has 16 residues. This CDR3 reads CASNYPGAPHRRELFF. CDR3 coding DNA: TGTGCCAGCAACTACCCTGGCGCACCTCACCGGAGGGAGCTGTTTTTT.